The next 28 T cell receptor beta chains were all read from a single sample in a study of blood T cell repertoires in COVID-19. TCRdb keeps only in-frame clones here, not all; method: immunoSEQ multiplex PCR. The data contain around 100,000 clones, roughly 88% of them singletons. What was sequenced was peripheral blood. The receptors shown here come from a human donor in a cohort sampled during active COVID-19.

This chain uses TRBV12-3 or TRBV12-4 with TRBJ1-1; D unresolved. V was shortened by 7 bases and J by 1 base, with 10 bases between the two germline ends. The CDR3 has 13 amino acids. The CDR3 spells CASTVQSNTEAFF. DNA of the CDR3: TGTGCCAGCACAGTGCAATCGAACACTGAAGCTTTCTTT.

The chain couples TRBV19 to TRBJ2-7; 13 bases are shared with TRBD2. The CDR3 length is 14 residues. In germline, CDR1 is LNHDA, CDR2 SQIVND (reference sequence). The V and J ends lost 8 bases and 0 bases, in that order; junction bases with no gene match: 1. CDR3 bases: TGTGCCAGTCGGACTAGCGGGAGCTCCTACGAGCAGTACTTC. As protein: CASRTSGSSYEQYF. Filled out from reference TRBV19 and TRBJ2-7, the complete variable domain reads DGGITQSPKYLFRKEGQNVTLSCEQNLNHDAMYWYRQDPGQGLRLIYYSQIVNDFQKGDIAEGYSVSREKKESFPLTVTSAQKNPTAFYLCASRTSGSSYEQYFGPGTRLTVT.

The chain joins TRBV12-2 to TRBJ1-1; the D call TRBD1 from the table was never checked on the DNA. TRBV12-2 is flagged as a pseudogene. This CDR3 is 15 amino acids long. CDR3 loop: CASRTRQGASDEAFF. The CDR3 region has the DNA TGTGCAAGTCGCACTAGACAGGGGGCATCCGATGAAGCTTTCTTT.

This clone has just one count. CDR3 sequence reads: CASRTGYSNQPQHF. The CDR3 DNA reads as TGTGCCAGTAGGACAGGGTATAGCAATCAGCCCCAGCATTTT. The chain employs TRBV19 and TRBJ1-5; 7 bases are shared with TRBD1. CDR1 is LNHDA and CDR2 is SQIVND in the germline V gene (reference sequence). V lost 6 bases, J lost 0 bases, and 2 bases stayed unmatched. There are 14 residues in the CDR3.

The gene calls are TRBV11-2 and TRBJ2-7; D is perhaps TRBD2 (6 bases). This CDR3 is 15 amino acids long. CDR1 is SGHAT, CDR2 FQNNGV, per germline. Trimming left V 4 bases short and J 4 bases short, with 17 bases between. CDR3 coding DNA: TGTGCCAGCAGCTCTTTGCGGACTACGCATTACGAGCAGTACTTC. Protein sequence: CASSSLRTTHYEQYF.

This chain connects TRBV6-2 or TRBV6-3 to TRBJ2-1, with 10 bases aligning to TRBD2. Per the germline V gene, CDR1 is MNHEY and CDR2 is SVGEGT. Trimming at V came to 2 bases and at J to 7 bases, leaving 2 bases not matched to a gene. The CDR3 spans 14 residues. CDR3 sequence reads: CASSYGLAENEQFF. CDR3 coding DNA: TGTGCCAGCAGTTACGGACTAGCGGAAAATGAGCAGTTCTTC.

The V gene is TRBV7-2, the J gene TRBJ1-2; 12 nucleotides align to TRBD1. The ends lost 0 bases at V and 8 bases at J; junction bases unmatched: 7. Germline CDR1 reads SGHTA; CDR2 reads FQGNSA. The CDR3 has 16 residues. CDR3 loop: CASSLAGDRGLGGYTF. The CDR3 DNA is TGTGCCAGCAGCTTAGCGGGGGACAGGGGGCTCGGAGGCTACACCTTC.

The chain has TRBV4-1 and TRBJ2-5; 7 positions agree with TRBD1. V trimming: 0 bases; J trimming: 2 bases; junction bases outside the gene matches: 15. The CDR3 consists of 19 residues. Germline CDR1 MGHRA, CDR2 YSYEKL. CDR3 residues: CASSQDRSERTGIQETQYF. In nucleotides, the CDR3 is TGCGCCAGCAGCCAAGATCGAAGTGAACGGACAGGTATACAAGAGACCCAGTACTTC.

In its sample, this clone was seen once. The J gene is TRBJ2-7, the V gene TRBV11-2; 9 bases align to TRBD1. Trimming cost V 6 bases and J 3 bases; bases outside gene matches: 9. CDR1 and CDR2 (germline): SGHAT, FQNNGV. The CDR3 covers 15 residues. In DNA, the CDR3 is TGTGCCAGCAGTTACGACAGACAGGGGGGCTACGAGCAGTACTTC. Translation gives CASSYDRQGGYEQYF.

This clone was picked up one time. The V gene is TRBV4-2, the J gene TRBJ2-3; 12 nucleotides agree with TRBD2. From germline, CDR1 is LGHNA and CDR2 YNFKEQ. CDR3 length: 20 amino acids. V lost 0 bases to trimming and J lost 0 bases; unmatched junction nucleotides: 10. In DNA, the CDR3 is TGTGCCAGCAGCCAAGATGGACTAGCGGGGTCGTACTCTAGCACAGATACGCAGTATTTT. Its protein product is CASSQDGLAGSYSSTDTQYF.

The chain combines TRBV7-2 with TRBJ2-1; D perhaps matches TRBD1 (5 bases). Trimming removed 3 bases from V and 6 bases from J, with 12 bases in between. The germline CDR1 and CDR2 sequences are SGHTA and FQGNSA. The CDR3 is 14 residues long. In DNA, the CDR3 is TGTGCCAGCAGCTTGACAGTGTTGATCAATGAGCAGTTCTTC. Its protein product is CASSLTVLINEQFF.

In DNA form, the CDR3 reads TGTGCCAGCGCCCAAGCGACAGATACGCAGTATTTT. Translation gives CASAQATDTQYF. J is TRBJ2-3 and V is TRBV7-8; D not certain. The CDR3 loop spans 12 amino acids. Per the germline V gene, CDR1 is SGHVS and CDR2 is FQNEAQ. V was trimmed by 8 bases and J by 3 bases, leaving 9 bases between them.

As concerns this clone: In the same sample, other DNA sequences code for this CDR3. The V call is TRBV19, the J call TRBJ2-5; TRBD2 matches 8 bases. CDR1 and CDR2 (germline): LNHDA, SQIVND (reference sequence). The CDR3 runs 12 residues. V trimming: 5 bases; J trimming: 5 bases; junction bases outside the gene matches: 1. The CDR3 loop is CASSGGGETQYF. CDR3 bases: TGTGCCAGTAGTGGCGGGGGGGAGACCCAGTACTTC.

This chain connects TRBV19 to TRBJ2-2; 7 bases fit TRBD1. This CDR3 is 16 amino acids long. Unmatched junction bases numbered 9, after V lost 4 bases and J lost 4 bases. Germline CDR1 and CDR2: LNHDA and SQIVND (reference sequence). The CDR3 reads CASSKKTGVGTGELFF. The DNA of the CDR3 is TGTGCCAGTAGTAAAAAAACAGGGGTCGGCACCGGGGAGCTGTTTTTT.

The chain employs TRBV2 and TRBJ2-7, with 8 bases that match TRBD1. After removal of 9 bases from V and 6 bases from J, the junction contained 10 bases not matched to a gene. Germline V CDR1 and CDR2: SNHLY, FYNNEI. The CDR3 extends over 13 amino acids. CDR3 nucleotide sequence: TGTGCCAGGGGGGTGCAGGGGGCCGGCGAGCAGTACTTC. It translates to CARGVQGAGEQYF.

The chain joins TRBV28 to TRBJ1-2; weak D call: TRBD1 (6 bases). Trimming removed 5 bases from V and 4 bases from J, with 20 bases in between. This CDR3 has 16 residues. Germline values: CDR1 MDHEN, CDR2 SYDVKM. The CDR3, as DNA: TGTGCCAGCAGTGTGGGGGCGGGCGGAGACATCTATGGCTACACCTTC. Translated, it gives CASSVGAGGDIYGYTF.

The chain links TRBV6-1 to TRBJ2-7; D unresolved. V lost 0 bases and J lost 2, with 11 bases in between. There are 15 residues in the CDR3. Germline-derived CDR1 and CDR2 are MNHNS and SASEGT. Written as DNA, the CDR3 is TGTGCCAGCAGTGAAGCGCTGAGAGGAACCTACGAGCAGTACTTC. Translation: CASSEALRGTYEQYF.

The V call is TRBV11-2, the J call TRBJ1-4, with D possibly TRBD1 on 5 matching bases. The CDR3 runs to 14 residues. From germline, CDR1 is SGHAT and CDR2 FQNNGV. V was cut by 1 base and J by 4 bases, with 7 bases left in between. The CDR3 sequence: CASSLGQGNEKLFF. The CDR3 DNA follows: TGTGCCAGCAGCTTAGGGCAGGGTAATGAAAAACTGTTTTTT.

This clone has more than one count but fewer than ten. The rearrangement joins TRBV4-3 to TRBJ1-1; tentative D call: TRBD1 (5 bases). Germline lookup yields CDR1 LGHNA and CDR2 YSLEER. V was cut by 4 bases and J by 1 base, with 13 bases left in between. The CDR3 totals 15 residues. In DNA, the CDR3 is TGCGCCAGCAGCCCCCCCGCAACAGGGAACACTGAAGCTTTCTTT. It translates to CASSPPATGNTEAFF.

The rearrangement uses TRBV6-4 and TRBJ2-7; D gene ambiguous. The V gene's germline CDR1 is MRHNA and CDR2 SNTAGT. The CDR3 consists of 14 residues. V was shortened by 0 bases and J by 1 base, with 7 bases between the two germline ends. CDR3 DNA: TGTGCCAGCAGTGACTCGCCTGAGTCCTACGAGCAGTACTTC. Its translation is CASSDSPESYEQYF.

The chain employs TRBV25-1 and TRBJ2-5, with TRBD2 as a possible D gene (5 bases). The V gene lost 6 bases and the J gene lost 7 bases, with 15 bases spanning the gap. Germline CDR1 and CDR2: MGHDK and SYGVNS. The CDR3 covers 13 residues. The CDR3 DNA follows: TGTGCCAGCAGAGGAACGGGGAGCGGGACCCAGTACTTC. Translation: CASRGTGSGTQYF.

This chain links TRBV6-4 with TRBJ2-2; D gene ambiguous. The CDR3 totals 14 residues. Per the germline V gene, CDR1 is MRHNA and CDR2 is SNTAGT. Trimming took off 0 bases at V and 8 bases at J, with 10 bases between the two ends. The CDR3 region has the DNA TGTGCCAGCAGTGACTCCCTCGGTGTAGGGGAGCTGTTTTTT. Protein sequence: CASSDSLGVGELFF.

The genes are TRBV28 and TRBJ2-1; TRBD2 might be the D (5 bases). The CDR3 is 13 amino acids. Deletions cut 10 bases from V and 7 bases from J, with 17 bases between. From germline, CDR1 is MDHEN and CDR2 SYDVKM. Written as DNA, the CDR3 is TGTGCCACGTTCATGTCCCCGGGGAATGAGCAGTTCTTC. It codes for CATFMSPGNEQFF.

The genes are TRBV10-1 and TRBJ2-2; no definite D call. Trimming took 8 bases from V and 2 from J, leaving 6 bases between them. There are 12 residues in the CDR3. From germline, CDR1 is WNHNN and CDR2 SYGVQD (reference sequence). CDR3 sequence: CASGSNTGELFF. The CDR3 nucleotides read TGCGCCAGCGGTAGCAACACCGGGGAGCTGTTTTTT.

The rearrangement links TRBV2 to TRBJ2-1, with D perhaps matching TRBD1 (6 bases). Germline V gene sequence: CDR1 SNHLY, CDR2 FYNNEI. The CDR3 runs 14 residues. Trimming cost V 4 bases and J 9 bases, with 16 bases left between them. As DNA, the CDR3 is TGTGCCAGCAGTGCTAGACAGGCTGAGGGTGAGCAGTTCTTC. Protein: CASSARQAEGEQFF. The entire variable domain, with the rest obtained from reference TRBV2 and TRBJ2-1, is as follows: EPEVTQTPSHQVTQMGQEVILRCVPISNHLYFYWYRQILGQKVEFLVSFYNNEISEKSEIFDDQFSVERPDGSNFTLKIRSTKLEDSAMYFCASSARQAEGEQFFGPGTRLTVL.

The rearrangement joins TRBV28 to TRBJ1-6, with TRBD1 matching 7 bases. V shed 3 bases and J 9 bases; nucleotides not matched to a gene: 11. The CDR3 sequence is 16 residues long. Germline CDR1 MDHEN, CDR2 SYDVKM. The CDR3 sequence is CASSLFLGQSGSPLHF. CDR3 in DNA: TGTGCCAGCAGTTTGTTTCTGGGACAGTCCGGTTCACCCCTCCACTTT. Full variable domain (missing parts from reference TRBV28 and TRBJ1-6): DVKVTQSSRYLVKRTGEKVFLECVQDMDHENMFWYRQDPGLGLRLIYFSYDVKMKEKGDIPEGYSVSREKKERFSLILESASTNQTSMYLCASSLFLGQSGSPLHFGNGTRLTVT.

The J gene is TRBJ1-4, the V gene TRBV28; weak D call: TRBD1 (5 bases). V was shortened by 3 bases and J by 0 bases, with 8 bases between the two germline ends. Germline V gene lookup returns CDR1 MDHEN and CDR2 SYDVKM. The CDR3 consists of 15 residues. Here the CDR3 reads CASSFAGATNEKLFF. The CDR3 DNA reads as TGTGCCAGCAGTTTTGCGGGGGCAACTAATGAAAAACTGTTTTTT.

The V call is TRBV5-4, the J call TRBJ2-1; TRBD2 aligns across 9 bases. Trimming removed 4 bases from V and 7 bases from J; junction bases left unmatched: 6. CDR1 is SGHNT, CDR2 YYREEE, per germline (reference sequence). This CDR3 contains 14 residues. CDR3 region: CASSPGTSKNEQFF. The CDR3 coding sequence is TGTGCCAGCAGCCCTGGGACTAGCAAGAATGAGCAGTTCTTC.